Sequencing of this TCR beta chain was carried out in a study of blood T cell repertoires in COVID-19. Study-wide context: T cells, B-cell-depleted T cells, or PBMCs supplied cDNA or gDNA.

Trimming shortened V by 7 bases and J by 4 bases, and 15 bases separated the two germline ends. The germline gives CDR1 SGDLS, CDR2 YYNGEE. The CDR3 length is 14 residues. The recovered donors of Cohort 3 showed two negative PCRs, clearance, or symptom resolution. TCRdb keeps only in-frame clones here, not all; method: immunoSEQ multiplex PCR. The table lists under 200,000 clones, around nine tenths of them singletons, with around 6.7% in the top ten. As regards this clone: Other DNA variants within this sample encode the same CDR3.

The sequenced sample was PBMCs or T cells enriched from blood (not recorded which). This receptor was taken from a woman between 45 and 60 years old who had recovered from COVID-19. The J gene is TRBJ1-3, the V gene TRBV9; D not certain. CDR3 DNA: TGTGCCAGCGGTCCTGAGGGCAAGGGAAACACCATATATTTT. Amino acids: CASGPEGKGNTIYF.